A single sample gave rise to the 32 T cell receptor beta chains below, sequenced in a study of shared clonotypes between healthy human individuals. The protocol was immunoSEQ multiplex PCR, while the TCRdb copy is restricted to in-frame clones and leaves out a portion. This table holds roughly 2.5 million clones, 90% to 95% found once. The sequencing sample was made of naive CD4+ T cells sorted from blood. Sample subset: CD45RA+ positively selected. These receptors came from a man aged 18 to 30 in good health.

The V and J genes are TRBV19 and TRBJ2-7; 8 bases are a match to TRBD1. This CDR3 has 13 residues. With V trimmed by 6 bases and J by 5 bases, 6 bases remained unmatched. Germline V gene sequence: CDR1 LNHDA, CDR2 SQIVND (reference sequence). CDR3 sequence (DNA): TGTGCCAGTAGGCAGGACAGGGACCACGAGCAGTACTTC. Its protein product is CASRQDRDHEQYF. Full variable domain (remainder filled in from reference TRBV19 and TRBJ2-7): DGGITQSPKYLFRKEGQNVTLSCEQNLNHDAMYWYRQDPGQGLRLIYYSQIVNDFQKGDIAEGYSVSREKKESFPLTVTSAQKNPTAFYLCASRQDRDHEQYFGPGTRLTVT.

V gene TRBV6-1 combines with J gene TRBJ2-5; weak D call: TRBD1 (6 bases). The germline V gene encodes CDR1 MNHNS and CDR2 SASEGT. V was clipped by 10 bases and J by 9 bases, with 18 bases between them. The CDR3 loop spans 12 amino acids. The CDR3 sequence is CATPGPPGAQYF. The CDR3 DNA is TGTGCCACCCCGGGACCCCCAGGGGCCCAGTACTTC.

This rearrangement joins TRBV6-6 to TRBJ1-4; 8 nucleotides agree with TRBD1. With 8 bases clipped from V and 6 bases from J, the junction kept 5 bases outside the gene matches. The germline V gene has CDR1 MNHNY and CDR2 SVGAGI (reference sequence). The CDR3 totals 13 residues. CDR3 residues: CASGLQGDEKLFF. For the CDR3, the DNA is TGTGCCAGCGGGTTACAGGGGGATGAAAAACTGTTTTTT.

CDR3 DNA sequence: TGTGCCAGCAGCGTAGCTGGGGTAGCGGGAGTTGGTGAGCAGTTCTTC. As protein: CASSVAGVAGVGEQFF. The chain recombines TRBV9 with TRBJ2-1; 9 nucleotides match TRBD2. J gave up 9 bases and V 0 bases, and 10 bases lay outside the gene matches. Per the germline V gene, CDR1 is SGDLS and CDR2 is YYNGEE. There are 16 residues in the CDR3.

This chain connects TRBV4-1 to TRBJ1-3; TRBD1 aligns across 11 bases. The V gene's germline CDR1 is MGHRA and CDR2 YSYEKL. The CDR3 covers 19 residues. Trimming cost V 0 bases and J 4 bases; bases outside gene matches: 11. The CDR3 DNA reads TGCGCCAGCAGCCAAGATGGGACAGGGGGAATAGGACGGGGAAACACCATATATTTT. This sequence encodes CASSQDGTGGIGRGNTIYF.

The sample holds one count of this clone. The rearrangement links TRBV25-1 to TRBJ1-4, with D possibly TRBD1 on 6 matching bases. Germline V CDR1 and CDR2: MGHDK, SYGVNS. The CDR3 runs to 15 residues. Trimming removed 3 bases at V and 2 bases at J, with 10 bases between. Here the CDR3 DNA reads TGTGCCAGCAGTGAGCGCAGGGGTACTAATGAAAAACTGTTTTTT. This translates into CASSERRGTNEKLFF.

This clone showed up just a few times. The CDR3 protein is CASSGWGNQPQHF. The CDR3 DNA reads as TGTGCCAGTAGTGGTTGGGGCAATCAGCCCCAGCATTTT. V usage is TRBV19 and J usage is TRBJ1-5; no definite D call. Germline-derived CDR1 and CDR2 are LNHDA and SQIVND (reference sequence). With 5 bases removed from V and 2 bases from J, the gap between germline ends came to 7 bases. The CDR3 is 13 amino acids.

The chain recombines TRBV7-9 with TRBJ2-2, with D perhaps given as TRBD1 or TRBD2 (6 bases each). Trimming shortened V by 5 bases and J by 4 bases, and 11 bases separated the two germline ends. This CDR3 comprises 14 residues. CDR1 and CDR2 from the germline V gene are SEHNR and FQNEAQ (reference sequence). CDR3 bases: TGTGCCAGCAGCAAACAGGGAGGCACCGGGGAGCTGTTTTTT. This codes for CASSKQGGTGELFF.

V is TRBV28 and J is TRBJ1-4, with D unclear. Germline values: CDR1 MDHEN, CDR2 SYDVKM. Trimming left V 3 bases short and J 4 bases short, with 12 bases between. The CDR3 loop spans 15 amino acids. Written as DNA, the CDR3 is TGTGCCAGCAGTTTGGGCCGGGGTGGTAATGAAAAACTGTTTTTT. Translated, it gives CASSLGRGGNEKLFF.

The J gene is TRBJ1-2, the V gene TRBV28; 7 nucleotides match TRBD1. Germline CDR1 MDHEN, CDR2 SYDVKM. This CDR3 has 14 amino acids. The junction had 7 bases not matched to a gene; V was cut back by 8 bases and J by 1 base. The CDR3 reads CASLLGTVNYGYTF. The DNA for the CDR3 is TGTGCCAGCCTACTTGGGACAGTTAACTATGGCTACACCTTC.

The CDR3 loop reads CAIGQGWNEKLFF. CDR3 DNA sequence: TGTGCCATCGGACAGGGGTGGAATGAAAAACTGTTTTTT. This chain links TRBV10-3 with TRBJ1-4; 9 bases align to TRBD1. The CDR3 spans 13 residues. CDR1 ENHRY and CDR2 SYGVKD come from the germline V gene. V lost 8 bases, J lost 5 bases, and 3 bases stayed unmatched.

This clone was observed a few times. DNA for the CDR3: TGTGCCAGCAGCGTCAGTAACTATGGCTACACCTTC. Amino acid sequence: CASSVSNYGYTF. The genes are TRBV6-1 and TRBJ1-2; D remains unclear. The CDR3 is 12 amino acids. V shed 6 bases and J shed 1 base, with 6 bases lying between them. Germline CDR1 and CDR2: MNHNS and SASEGT.

The J gene is TRBJ1-3, the V gene TRBV9; D call uncertain. The CDR3 runs 11 residues. Germline CDR1 is SGDLS and CDR2 is YYNGEE. The V end lost 6 bases, the J end lost 4 bases, and 5 bases lay between the germline ends. In DNA, the CDR3 is TGTGCCAGCACCGCCGGAAACACCATATATTTT. Its protein is CASTAGNTIYF. Full variable domain (missing parts from reference TRBV9 and TRBJ1-3): DSGVTQTPKHLITATGQRVTLRCSPRSGDLSVYWYQQSLDQGLQFLIQYYNGEERAKGNILERFSAQQFPDLHSELNLSSLELGDSALYFCASTAGNTIYFGEGSWLTVV.

V usage is TRBV18 and J usage is TRBJ2-3; weak D call: TRBD1 (5 bases). Between the trimmed V and J ends, which lost 5 bases and 0 bases, there was a span of 12 bases. Per the germline V gene, CDR1 is KGHSH and CDR2 is LQKENI. The CDR3 runs 15 residues. The CDR3 spells CASSSQGSSTDTQYF. The DNA of the CDR3 is TGTGCCAGCTCAAGTCAGGGTTCTAGCACAGATACGCAGTATTTT.

The V gene is TRBV27, the J gene TRBJ1-6; tentative D call: TRBD1 (6 bases). Per the germline V gene, CDR1 is MNHEY and CDR2 is SMNVEV (reference sequence). Trimming pared 6 bases from V and 7 bases from J, leaving 13 bases between. This CDR3 comprises 14 residues. The CDR3: CASRVTGPNSPLHF. DNA for the CDR3: TGTGCCAGCAGAGTAACAGGGCCAAATTCACCCCTCCACTTT.

The sample holds one count of this clone. The J gene is TRBJ1-6, the V gene TRBV15, with TRBD1 identical over 9 bases. This CDR3 has 18 amino acids. Germline CDR1 and CDR2: LNHNV and YYDKDF (reference sequence). Losses at the gene ends were 0 bases for V and 7 bases for J; bases not matched to a gene: 10. CDR3 in amino acids: CATSRDMGTGSGNSPLHF. The DNA of the CDR3 is TGTGCCACCAGCAGAGATATGGGGACAGGGTCGGGCAATTCACCCCTCCACTTT.

As regards this clone: Other DNA sequences of this sample code for an identical CDR3. The CDR3 loop is CASSYGGSTDTQYF. The CDR3 DNA reads as TGTGCCAGCAGTTACGGGGGGAGCACAGATACGCAGTATTTT. This chain uses TRBV6-6 with TRBJ2-3, with D maybe TRBD2 (6 bases). The CDR3 length is 14 residues. The V end lost 2 bases, the J end lost 0 bases, and 6 bases lay between the germline ends. Germline V gene data show CDR1 as MNHNY and CDR2 as SVGAGI (reference sequence).

The chain is built from TRBV4-1 and TRBJ2-3; 9 bases fit TRBD1. Germline-derived CDR1 and CDR2 are MGHRA and YSYEKL. Trimming at V came to 0 bases and at J to 4 bases, leaving 5 bases not matched to a gene. The CDR3 sequence is 16 residues long. This CDR3 reads CASSQDSDRGADTQYF. Here the CDR3 DNA reads TGCGCCAGCAGCCAAGATTCGGACAGGGGAGCAGATACGCAGTATTTT.

The rearrangement joins TRBV6-6 to TRBJ1-2; no firm D call. The V and J ends lost 4 bases and 8 bases respectively, with 20 bases between them. The germline V gene encodes CDR1 MNHNY and CDR2 SVGAGI (reference sequence). The CDR3 is 15 amino acids. The CDR3 sequence is CASSCSVFMDRGYTF. CDR3 DNA: TGTGCCAGCAGTTGCTCCGTTTTTATGGATCGAGGCTACACCTTC.

DNA of the CDR3: TGTGCCAGCAGCTTGGTAGGGGCCAGGGCTGGGGAGCTGTTTTTT. As protein: CASSLVGARAGELFF. The chain links TRBV5-6 to TRBJ2-2; D possibly corresponds to TRBD1 (5 bases). CDR3 length: 15 amino acids. The germline CDR1 and CDR2 sequences are SGHDT and YYEEEE. With 0 bases removed from V and 8 bases from J, the gap between germline ends came to 14 bases.

J is TRBJ1-4 and V is TRBV28; D is possibly TRBD1 (6 bases). Germline CDR1 reads MDHEN; CDR2 reads SYDVKM. This CDR3 comprises 15 residues. Between the trimmed V and J ends, which lost 5 bases and 6 bases, there was a span of 16 bases. This chain's CDR3 is CASSPFDRIDEKLFF. The DNA of the CDR3 is TGTGCCAGCAGTCCGTTCGACAGGATAGATGAAAAACTGTTTTTT.

The gene calls are TRBV5-4 and TRBJ1-2, with D tentatively TRBD1 (6 bases). This CDR3 region has 14 residues. The V gene lost 0 bases and the J gene lost 6 bases, with 12 bases spanning the gap. Germline V lookup: CDR1 SGHNT, CDR2 YYREEE (reference sequence). The CDR3 loop reads CASSLDYRDHGYTF. CDR3 in DNA: TGTGCCAGCAGCTTGGACTACAGGGATCATGGCTACACCTTC. The full variable domain, with the rest looked up from reference TRBV5-4 and TRBJ1-2, is ETGVTQSPTHLIKTRGQQVTLRCSSQSGHNTVSWYQQALGQGPQFIFQYYREEENGRGNFPPRFSGLQFPNYSSELNVNALELDDSALYLCASSLDYRDHGYTFGSGTRLTVV.

This clone has a single count. The J gene is TRBJ2-7, the V gene TRBV6-5; 10 bases fit TRBD1. Germline assignment: CDR1 MNHEY and CDR2 SVGAGI. The ends lost 4 bases at V and 3 bases at J; junction bases unmatched: 6. This CDR3 is 15 amino acids long. The CDR3 DNA reads as TGTGCCAGCAGTTCTCCTGGGACAGGGGACTACGAGCAGTACTTC. It encodes CASSSPGTGDYEQYF.

On this clone itself: Other DNA sequences in this sample translate to the same CDR3. For the CDR3, the DNA is TGTGCCAGCAGCGTAAGCGGTAGCTCCTACAATGAGCAGTTCTTC. Translating gives CASSVSGSSYNEQFF. The rearrangement uses TRBV9 and TRBJ2-1; a possible D gene is TRBD2 (5 bases). Trimming removed 1 base at V and 0 bases at J, with 8 bases between. Germline assignment: CDR1 SGDLS and CDR2 YYNGEE. This CDR3 has 15 residues.

The chain carries TRBV6-6 and TRBJ2-7, with D tentatively TRBD1 or TRBD2 (5 bases each). V lost 0 bases and J lost 3, with 9 bases in between. Germline loops: CDR1 MNHNY, CDR2 SVGAGI (reference sequence). This CDR3 is 14 amino acids long. The CDR3 DNA is TGTGCCAGCAGTTACTCGAGGGGAAACTACGAGCAGTACTTC. Residues: CASSYSRGNYEQYF.

The genes are TRBV5-4 and TRBJ2-1; possible D gene TRBD1, 6 bases. Germline CDR1 is SGHNT and CDR2 is YYREEE (reference sequence). The length of the CDR3 is 14 residues. V lost 0 bases and J lost 7, with 11 bases in between. For the CDR3, the DNA is TGTGCCAGCAGCTTGGGGGGACAAGCAAATGAGCAGTTCTTC. The encoded protein is CASSLGGQANEQFF. Based on the CDR3 plus reference TRBV5-4 and TRBJ2-1, the full variable domain is ETGVTQSPTHLIKTRGQQVTLRCSSQSGHNTVSWYQQALGQGPQFIFQYYREEENGRGNFPPRFSGLQFPNYSSELNVNALELDDSALYLCASSLGGQANEQFFGPGTRLTVL.

V gene TRBV7-9 combines with J gene TRBJ1-5, with D hard to call. V gave up 3 bases and J gave up 5 bases, with 8 bases separating them. Looked up from germline, CDR1 is SEHNR and CDR2 is FQNEAQ (reference sequence). The CDR3 is 13 amino acids. The CDR3 region is CASSLGFDQPQHF. CDR3 in DNA: TGTGCCAGCAGCTTGGGGTTTGATCAGCCCCAGCATTTT.

The count of this clone is one. The gene calls are TRBV5-1 and TRBJ2-3, with no clear D. CDR1 is SGHRS, CDR2 YFSETQ, per germline. The V end lost 2 bases, the J end lost 1 base, and 17 bases lay between the germline ends. This CDR3 is 17 amino acids long. The CDR3 loop is CASSLWPTNPGTDTQYF. The CDR3 region has the DNA TGCGCCAGCAGCTTATGGCCAACCAACCCTGGCACAGATACGCAGTATTTT.

The rearrangement uses TRBV7-9 and TRBJ2-2, with no clear D. This CDR3 is 14 amino acids long. The germline V gene has CDR1 SEHNR and CDR2 FQNEAQ (reference sequence). The V gene lost 1 base and the J gene lost 6 bases, with 9 bases spanning the gap. CDR3 nucleotides: TGTGCCAGCAGCTTAGAGCAGATCTCCGGGGAGCTGTTTTTT. As protein: CASSLEQISGELFF.

V usage is TRBV6-1 and J usage is TRBJ2-3; D ambiguous. CDR1 is MNHNS and CDR2 is SASEGT in the germline V gene. The CDR3 totals 16 residues. V was clipped by 2 bases and J by 5 bases, with 17 bases between them. CDR3 DNA: TGTGCCAGCAGTGAACAACCCCCGTCCGCGGTAGATACGCAGTATTTT. Protein sequence: CASSEQPPSAVDTQYF.

This clone appeared once. This chain uses TRBV5-1 with TRBJ2-5; unclear D gene. V was shortened by 1 base and J by 1 base, with 14 bases between the two germline ends. There are 16 residues in the CDR3. Germline V gives CDR1 SGHRS, CDR2 YFSETQ. The CDR3 sequence is CASSLNPAGFQETQYF. CDR3 bases: TGCGCCAGCAGCTTGAACCCGGCCGGCTTCCAAGAGACCCAGTACTTC.

The chain carries TRBV5-4 and TRBJ1-3, with 7 positions matching TRBD1. CDR3 size: 15 residues. Germline CDR1 is SGHNT and CDR2 is YYREEE (reference sequence). V lost 4 bases and J lost 4; bases outside the gene matches: 8. The CDR3 nucleotides read TGTGCCAGCAGCCCCCCCGGACAGGTCGGAAACACCATATATTTT. Translation: CASSPPGQVGNTIYF.